Below, one T cell receptor (beta chain) is given with its context. The target antigen is unknown. The data are from a study of CD8 T cells in ankylosing spondylitis. The study, taken as a whole, reports: Seemingly distinctive of ankylosing spondylitis blood was a TCR beta motif formed by eight highly homologous variants.

Trimming took 4 bases from V and 3 from J; bases not matched to a gene: 7. The germline V gene encodes CDR1 ENHRY and CDR2 SYGVKD. The CDR3 consists of 15 residues. MiXCR was run by TCRdb on the 5' RACE reads, yielding one entry per CDR3 protein. The sample has under 550,000 distinct CDR3 sequences, 26% seen once. This receptor was obtained from a male donor with ankylosing spondylitis. This chain uses TRBV10-3 with TRBJ2-3; 7 nucleotides agree with TRBD2. The sequenced sample consisted of blood, either unsorted or a sorted T cell fraction (not recorded which). CDR3 sequence: CAISGASGLTDTQYF. In DNA, the CDR3 is TGTGCCATCAGTGGGGCTAGCGGACTAACAGATACGCAGTATTTT.